This T cell receptor (beta chain) is drawn from a study of blood T cell repertoires in COVID-19. In the original processing: Cell counts per sample came from amplifying reference gene primers. Assay used: immunoSEQ multiplex PCR; TCRdb lists only in-frame clones, some missing. V and J calls and clone size come straight from that table; D and trimming were deduced from the DNA. The sample holds about 150,000 clones, approximately 86% seen once. Germline V CDR1 and CDR2: LGHNA, YSLEER. The CDR3 length is 16 residues. The V and J ends lost 3 bases and 4 bases, in that order; junction bases with no gene match: 7.

This receptor was obtained from an older man with acute or convalescent COVID-19. Sequenced sample: peripheral blood. The chain joins TRBV4-3 to TRBJ2-5; 11 nucleotides match TRBD1. The chain's CDR3 is CASSQELGQGGETQYF. CDR3 coding DNA: TGCGCCAGCAGCCAGGAATTGGGACAGGGGGGAGAGACCCAGTACTTC.